Detailed here is one T cell receptor (beta chain). What it recognizes is unknown. In generating TCR beta cDNA, 5'RACE template switching with UMIs was used. TCRdb reprocessed the 5' RACE reads; each CDR3 protein has one entry and no DNA is given. This listing includes about 390,000 distinct CDR3 sequences. The data are from a study of T cells expressing NK-cell markers. Study context: The TCR beta repertoires originated in sorted CD3+CD56+NKG2C+, CD3+CD56+NKG2C- and CD3+CD56-NKG2C+ T cells.

The length of the CDR3 is 18 residues. Per the germline V gene, CDR1 is SEHNR and CDR2 is FQNEAQ (reference sequence). General study findings and limits: The CD3+CD56-NKG2C+ fraction of a handful of donors was likewise dominated by these clonotypes. The study found dominant NKG2C+ clonotypes at 1.0-7.0% of CD8+ T cells in about six donors.

Sequenced: blood T cells: a sorted CD56 or NKG2C T cell subset, CD4+ or CD8+ T cells, or bulk PBMC T cells (not recorded which). This TCR was recovered from a woman between 45 and 60 years old in good health. The rearrangement joins TRBV7-9 to TRBJ2-1; TCRdb's assignment of TRBD2 cannot be checked, as there is no DNA. Here the CDR3 reads CASSSLGVGRESSNEQFF. Combining the CDR3 with reference TRBV7-9 and TRBJ2-1 gives the whole variable domain DTGVSQNPRHKITKRGQNVTFRCDPISEHNRLYWYRQTLGQGPEFLTYFQNEAQLEKSRLLSDRFSAERPKGSFSTLEIQRTEQGDSAMYLCASSSLGVGRESSNEQFFGPGTRLTVL.